The T cell receptor beta chain described here comes from a study of CD8+ T cells in alopecia areata. Looking at the study overall: By percentage of affected scalp area, the severity of treated patients was scored. The study's findings and limits: Tofacitinib did not eliminate many expanded lesional clones from scalp or blood.

Treatment reported: oral pan-JAK inhibitor, 5-10 mg twice daily. Sampling of alopecia areata patients yielded lesional scalp punch biopsies as well as peripheral blood. cDNA serving as the sequencing template came from extracted, reverse transcribed RNA. Measured with immunoSEQ multiplex PCR; TCRdb has only the in-frame clones, and not every one. This sample has about 220,000 clones; under 60% occur once, and the top ten carry 1.5% to 2%. This clone was counted many times. Its antigen is not identified. The CDR3 loop spans 17 amino acids. Germline V CDR1 and CDR2: LGHNA, YNFKEQ. J gave up 3 bases and V 1 base, and 10 bases lay outside the gene matches.

This specimen consisted of CD4+ T cells sorted from blood, obtained at week 4, from a patient treated with tofacitinib. The TCR comes from a human donor with alopecia areata. The genes are TRBV4-2 and TRBJ2-7, with TRBD1 matching 9 bases. CDR3 bases: TGTGCCAGCAGCCAAGCATCGGGGACAGGGAGAATCTACGAGCAGTACTTC. It specifies CASSQASGTGRIYEQYF.